The T cell receptor (beta chain) described here comes from a study of blood T cell repertoires in COVID-19. The assay was immunoSEQ multiplex PCR, and TCRdb's table has in-frame clones only and misses some. Counted here are about 170,000 clones, 70% to 85% occurring once; the ten biggest clones make up around 1.2%. Germline V gene lookup returns CDR1 SGHDT and CDR2 YYEEEE. Between the trimmed V and J ends, which lost 2 bases and 1 base, there was a span of 3 bases. The CDR3 sequence is 12 residues long. This clonotype was sampled from a man in his 60s who had recovered from COVID-19. Sample: peripheral blood. This sequence joins TRBV5-6 and TRBJ1-2; D is unclear. The CDR3 DNA is TGTGCCAGCAGCTTCAGTAACTATGGCTACACCTTC. Its protein product is CASSFSNYGYTF.